This T cell receptor (beta chain) was sequenced for a study of spatial heterogeneity in lung cancer. Germline CDR1 reads SGHVS; CDR2 reads FQNEAQ. The CDR3 has 14 amino acids. Trimming shortened V by 5 bases and J by 2 bases, and 12 bases separated the two germline ends. As to time point: sample taken at primary tumor resection. Unsorted whole RNA from tumor, nontumor lung or frozen PBMC underwent sequencing. Every TCR cDNA molecule carried a tag that served as a unique molecular identifier. MiXCR was run by TCRdb on the 5' RACE reads, yielding one entry per CDR3 protein. The sample yields 7,000 to 8,500 distinct CDR3 sequences, roughly a sixth seen once. This clonotype was counted ten times or more.

Specimen: normal lung tissue next to the tumor, collected at surgery. The chain employs TRBV7-8 and TRBJ2-5, with a tentative D call TRBD2 (6 bases). The TCR comes from a male donor with early-stage non-small cell lung cancer. The DNA for the CDR3 is TGTGCCAGCAGCAGTCTTCGGGGGCAAGAGACCCAGTACTTC. Its protein product is CASSSLRGQETQYF.